Below are 10 T cell receptor beta chains sequenced from a single sample in a study of blood T cell repertoires in COVID-19. Method: immunoSEQ multiplex PCR; TCRdb's copy keeps in-frame clones and lacks some. In the table there are under 250,000 clones, around four fifths of which are singletons. Material for sequencing was peripheral blood. The receptor set was obtained from a man aged 40-49 years with active or convalescent COVID-19.

The rearrangement joins TRBV5-1 to TRBJ2-7; TRBD2 matches at 7 bases. Losses at the gene ends were 0 bases for V and 2 bases for J; bases not matched to a gene: 5. The CDR3 contains 15 residues. Germline V gene lookup returns CDR1 SGHRS and CDR2 YFSETQ. The CDR3 sequence: CASSLESSGPYEQYF. The CDR3, as DNA: TGCGCCAGCAGCTTGGAGTCTAGCGGACCCTACGAGCAGTACTTC.

The rearrangement uses TRBV5-1 and TRBJ1-2; tentative D call: TRBD1 (5 bases). Germline-derived CDR1 and CDR2 are SGHRS and YFSETQ. This CDR3 is built from 16 residues. V was trimmed by 0 bases and J by 4 bases, leaving 16 bases between them. Here the CDR3 reads CASSLGFRHRFYGYTF. The CDR3 DNA follows: TGCGCCAGCAGCTTGGGTTTTCGACACAGGTTCTATGGCTACACCTTC.

The chain links TRBV19 to TRBJ1-6; 7 bases align to TRBD1. The CDR3 runs to 14 residues. Trimming removed 7 bases from V and 12 bases from J; junction bases left unmatched: 12. Germline V gives CDR1 LNHDA, CDR2 SQIVND (reference sequence). For the CDR3, the DNA is TGTGCCAGTAAGGAAGAGACAGGGCCTTTACCCCTCCACTTT. Its translation: CASKEETGPLPLHF.

The V gene is TRBV4-2, the J gene TRBJ2-3; TRBD2 aligns across 10 bases. This CDR3 spans 20 amino acids. After removal of 4 bases from V and 5 bases from J, the junction contained 21 bases not matched to a gene. The V gene's germline CDR1 is LGHNA and CDR2 YNFKEQ. CDR3 in amino acids: CASSPSGWASGSRVGDTQYF. The CDR3, as DNA: TGTGCCAGCAGCCCCAGCGGATGGGCTAGCGGGAGCCGTGTAGGAGATACGCAGTATTTT.

Regarding this clone: The same CDR3 also results from other DNA sequences found in this sample. The rearrangement joins TRBV4-2 to TRBJ2-5; D might be TRBD1 (7 bases). The CDR3 has 15 amino acids. Germline CDR1 LGHNA, CDR2 YNFKEQ. Trimming stripped 0 bases from V and 4 bases from J, with 12 bases between. This CDR3 reads CASSQELAGGETQYF. DNA of the CDR3: TGTGCCAGCAGCCAAGAACTAGCAGGGGGAGAGACCCAGTACTTC.

CDR3 sequence: CASSITSGSPTGELFF. The CDR3 region has the DNA TGCGCCAGCAGCATTACTAGCGGGAGTCCCACCGGGGAGCTGTTTTTT. The chain joins TRBV5-1 to TRBJ2-2; 11 bases line up with TRBD2. V lost 4 bases and J lost 4; bases outside the gene matches: 6. The CDR3 is made up of 16 amino acids. Germline V gene sequence: CDR1 SGHRS, CDR2 YFSETQ.

The rearrangement joins TRBV7-6 to TRBJ1-1; 7 bases are shared with TRBD1. Per germline, CDR1 SGHVS and CDR2 FNYEAQ. The length of the CDR3 is 16 residues. V gave up 0 bases and J gave up 1 base; unmatched junction bases: 5. Written as DNA, the CDR3 is TGTGCCAGCAGCTTAGCCTGGGGACAGCCGAACACTGAAGCTTTCTTT. It yields the protein CASSLAWGQPNTEAFF.

The J gene is TRBJ1-6, the V gene TRBV18; the match to TRBD1 covers 8 bases. Germline loops: CDR1 KGHSH, CDR2 LQKENI. The CDR3 totals 15 residues. V was clipped by 5 bases and J by 8 bases; unmatched bases: 8. CDR3 sequence: CASSSNRGLDSPLHF. The CDR3 DNA sequence: TGTGCCAGCTCATCCAACAGGGGGTTGGATTCACCCCTCCACTTT. Drawing the rest from reference TRBV18 and TRBJ1-6, the complete variable domain is NAGVMQNPRHLVRRRGQEARLRCSPMKGHSHVYWYRQLPEEGLKFMVYLQKENIIDESGMPKERFSAEFPKEGPSILRIQQVVRGDSAAYFCASSSNRGLDSPLHFGNGTRLTVT.

The chain is built from TRBV27 and TRBJ1-6; 9 bases are shared with TRBD1. V dropped 7 bases and J dropped 7; count of bases not matched to a gene: 14. CDR1 is MNHEY and CDR2 is SMNVEV in the germline V gene (reference sequence). This CDR3 region has 17 residues. The CDR3 reads CASTGTTGGSTNSPLHF. The CDR3 region has the DNA TGTGCCAGCACGGGAACGACAGGGGGAAGCACCAATTCACCCCTCCACTTT.

The chain combines TRBV4-1 with TRBJ1-2, with D unclear. This CDR3 comprises 14 residues. Trimming left V 4 bases short and J 5 bases short, with 14 bases between. In germline, CDR1 is MGHRA, CDR2 YSYEKL. In DNA form, the CDR3 reads TGCGCCAGCAGCCCCCCTTGGGCAGCTTATGGCTACACCTTC. The encoded protein is CASSPPWAAYGYTF.